This note documents a single T cell receptor beta chain sequence. The sample has other DNA sequences that encode this CDR3 too. The sample is drawn from a study of blood T cell repertoires in COVID-19. Study as a whole: Researchers got acute and convalescent COVID-19 samples from the United States, Italy and Spain.

The V gene lost 0 bases and the J gene lost 2 bases, with 8 bases spanning the gap. Germline V gives CDR1 MNHEY, CDR2 SVGAGI. The CDR3 is 15 residues long. Those who participated ranged in age from about 18 to 89 years and resided in approximately 23 US areas. Assignment of participants to cohorts was predicated upon participant-reported clinical history. The assay was immunoSEQ multiplex PCR, and TCRdb's table has in-frame clones only and misses some. Of about half a million clones listed, approximately 86% are singletons. This clonotype originated in a woman aged 55-69 years who had recovered from COVID-19. Material for sequencing was PBMCs or T cells enriched from blood (not recorded which). The chain links TRBV6-5 to TRBJ2-1; weak D call: TRBD1 (5 bases). Here the CDR3 reads CASSYSAGPYNEQFF. The CDR3, as DNA: TGTGCCAGCAGTTACTCGGCAGGGCCCTACAATGAGCAGTTCTTC.